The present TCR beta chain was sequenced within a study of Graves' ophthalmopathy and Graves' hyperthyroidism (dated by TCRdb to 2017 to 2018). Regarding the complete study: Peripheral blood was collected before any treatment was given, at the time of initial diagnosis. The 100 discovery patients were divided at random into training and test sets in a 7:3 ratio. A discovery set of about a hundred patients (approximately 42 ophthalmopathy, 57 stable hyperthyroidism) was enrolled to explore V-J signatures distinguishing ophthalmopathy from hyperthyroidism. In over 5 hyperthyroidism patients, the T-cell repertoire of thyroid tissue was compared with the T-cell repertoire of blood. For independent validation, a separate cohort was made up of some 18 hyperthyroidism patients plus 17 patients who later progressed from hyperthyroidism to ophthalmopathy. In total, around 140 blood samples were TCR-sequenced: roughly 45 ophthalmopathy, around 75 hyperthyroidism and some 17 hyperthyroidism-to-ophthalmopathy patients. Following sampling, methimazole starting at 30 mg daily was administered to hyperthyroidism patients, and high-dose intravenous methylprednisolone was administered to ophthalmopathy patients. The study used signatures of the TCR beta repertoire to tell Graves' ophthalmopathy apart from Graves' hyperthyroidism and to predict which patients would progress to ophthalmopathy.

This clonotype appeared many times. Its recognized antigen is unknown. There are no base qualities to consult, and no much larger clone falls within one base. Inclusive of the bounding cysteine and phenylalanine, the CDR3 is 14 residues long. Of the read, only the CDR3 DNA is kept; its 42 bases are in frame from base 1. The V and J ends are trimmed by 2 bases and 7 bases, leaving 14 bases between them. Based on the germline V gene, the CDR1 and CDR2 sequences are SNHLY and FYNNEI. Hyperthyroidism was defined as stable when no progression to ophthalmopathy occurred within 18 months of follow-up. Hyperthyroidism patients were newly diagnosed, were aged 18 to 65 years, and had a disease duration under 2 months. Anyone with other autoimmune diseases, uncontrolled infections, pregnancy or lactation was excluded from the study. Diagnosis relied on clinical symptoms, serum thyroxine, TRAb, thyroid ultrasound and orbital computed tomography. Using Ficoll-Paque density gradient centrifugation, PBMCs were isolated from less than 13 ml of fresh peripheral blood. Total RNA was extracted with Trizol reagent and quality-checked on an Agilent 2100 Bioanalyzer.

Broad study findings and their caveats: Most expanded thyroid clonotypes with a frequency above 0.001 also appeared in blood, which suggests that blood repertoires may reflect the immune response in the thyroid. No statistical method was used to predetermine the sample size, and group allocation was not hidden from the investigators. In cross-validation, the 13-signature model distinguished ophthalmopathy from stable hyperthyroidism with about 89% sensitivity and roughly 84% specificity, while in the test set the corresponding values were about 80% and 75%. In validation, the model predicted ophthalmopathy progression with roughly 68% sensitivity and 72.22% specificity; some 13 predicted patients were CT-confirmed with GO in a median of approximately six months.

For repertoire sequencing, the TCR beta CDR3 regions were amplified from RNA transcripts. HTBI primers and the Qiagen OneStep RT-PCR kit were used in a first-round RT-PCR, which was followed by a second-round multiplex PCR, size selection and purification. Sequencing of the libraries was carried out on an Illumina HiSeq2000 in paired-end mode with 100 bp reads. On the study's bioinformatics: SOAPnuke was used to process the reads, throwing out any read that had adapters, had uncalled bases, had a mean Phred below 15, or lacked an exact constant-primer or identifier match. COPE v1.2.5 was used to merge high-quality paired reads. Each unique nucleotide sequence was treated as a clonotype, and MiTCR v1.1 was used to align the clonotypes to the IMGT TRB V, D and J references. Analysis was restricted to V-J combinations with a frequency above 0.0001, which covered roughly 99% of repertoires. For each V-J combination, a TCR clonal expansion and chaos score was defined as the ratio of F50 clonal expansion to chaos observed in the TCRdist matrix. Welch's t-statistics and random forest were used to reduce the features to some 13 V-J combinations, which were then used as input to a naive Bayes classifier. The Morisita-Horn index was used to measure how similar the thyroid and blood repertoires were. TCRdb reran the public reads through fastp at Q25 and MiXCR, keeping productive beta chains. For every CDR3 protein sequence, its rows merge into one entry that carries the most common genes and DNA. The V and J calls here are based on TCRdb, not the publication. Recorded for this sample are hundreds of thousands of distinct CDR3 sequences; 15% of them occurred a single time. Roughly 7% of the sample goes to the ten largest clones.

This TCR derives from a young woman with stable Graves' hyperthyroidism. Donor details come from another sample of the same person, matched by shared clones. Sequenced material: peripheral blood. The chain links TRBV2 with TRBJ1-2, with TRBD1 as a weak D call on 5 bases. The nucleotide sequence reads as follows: TGTGCCAGCAGTGAATTTAGGGGAGGACGTGGCTACACCTTC. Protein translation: CASSEFRGGRGYTF. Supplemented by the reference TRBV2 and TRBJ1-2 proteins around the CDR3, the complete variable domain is EPEVTQTPSHQVTQMGQEVILRCVPISNHLYFYWYRQILGQKVEFLVSFYNNEISEKSEIFDDQFSVERPDGSNFTLKIRSTKLEDSAMYFCASSEFRGGRGYTFGSGTRLTVV.